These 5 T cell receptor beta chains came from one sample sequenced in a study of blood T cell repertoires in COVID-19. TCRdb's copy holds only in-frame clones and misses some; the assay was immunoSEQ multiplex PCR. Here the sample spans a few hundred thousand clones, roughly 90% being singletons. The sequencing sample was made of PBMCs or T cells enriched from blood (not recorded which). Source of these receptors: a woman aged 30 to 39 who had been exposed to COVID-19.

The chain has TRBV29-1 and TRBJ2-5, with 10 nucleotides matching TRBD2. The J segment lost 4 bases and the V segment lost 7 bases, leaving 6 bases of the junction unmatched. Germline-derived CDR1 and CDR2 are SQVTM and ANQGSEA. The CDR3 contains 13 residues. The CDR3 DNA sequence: TGCAGCGCCCCACTAGCGGGAAGAGAGACCCAGTACTTC. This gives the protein CSAPLAGRETQYF.

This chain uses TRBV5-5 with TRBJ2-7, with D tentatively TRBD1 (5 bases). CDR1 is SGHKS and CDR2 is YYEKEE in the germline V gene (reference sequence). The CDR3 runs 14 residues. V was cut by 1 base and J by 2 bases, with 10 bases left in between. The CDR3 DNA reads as TGTGCCAGCAGCTTGATGACAGAACCCTACGAGCAGTACTTC. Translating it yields CASSLMTEPYEQYF.

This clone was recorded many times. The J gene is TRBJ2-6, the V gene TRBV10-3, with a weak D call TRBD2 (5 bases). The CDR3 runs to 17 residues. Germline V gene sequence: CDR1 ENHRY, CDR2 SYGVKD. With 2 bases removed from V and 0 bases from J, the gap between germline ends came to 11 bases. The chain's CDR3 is CAISEEGPSSGANVLTF. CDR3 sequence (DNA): TGTGCCATCAGTGAGGAGGGCCCAAGCTCTGGGGCCAACGTCCTGACTTTC.

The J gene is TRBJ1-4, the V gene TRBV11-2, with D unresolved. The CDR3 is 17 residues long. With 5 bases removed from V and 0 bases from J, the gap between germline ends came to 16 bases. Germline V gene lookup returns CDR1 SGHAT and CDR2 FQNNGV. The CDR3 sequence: CASSLTAYSSTNEKLFF. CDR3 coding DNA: TGTGCCAGCAGCCTCACCGCTTACAGTTCAACTAATGAAAAACTGTTTTTT.

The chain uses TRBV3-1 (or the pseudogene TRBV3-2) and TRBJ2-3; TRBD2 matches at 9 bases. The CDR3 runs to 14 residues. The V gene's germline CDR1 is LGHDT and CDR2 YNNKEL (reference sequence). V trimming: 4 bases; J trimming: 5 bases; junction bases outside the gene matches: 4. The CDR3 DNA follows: TGTGCCAGCAGCCCGGGACTAGCTATAGATACGCAGTATTTT. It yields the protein CASSPGLAIDTQYF.